This T cell receptor (beta chain) emerged from a study of T cell repertoires in cytomegalovirus infection. About the study: The authors used CMV epitopes that were HLA-C-restricted (recently identified) and HLA-B-restricted (well studied).

Germline V gene data show CDR1 as MNHEY and CDR2 as SMNVEV (reference sequence). V was clipped by 4 bases and J by 4 bases; unmatched bases: 7. There are 16 residues in the CDR3. This clonotype was counted between two and nine times. Antigen unknown. TCRdb reprocessed the reads with MiXCR, giving one entry per CDR3 protein. The sample lists approximately 990,000 distinct CDR3 sequences, about a third seen once, with about 14% in the top ten. This chain uses TRBV27 with TRBJ2-1, with 10 bases identical to TRBD1. The TCR originated in a human donor in good health (CMV status not recorded). Some clones in this sample may be carry-over from other donors' samples. Material: cultured CD8+ T cells from PBMCs, obtained from culture after CMV antigen stimulation. CDR3 residues: CASSSPTGGYYNEQFF. The CDR3 nucleotides are TGTGCCAGCAGTTCTCCGACAGGGGGCTATTACAATGAGCAGTTCTTC.